Sequencing of this TCR beta chain was carried out in a study of shared clonotypes between healthy human individuals. Study summary: Donors had three CD4 naive, three CD4 memory, two CD8 naive and one CD8 memory plate apiece. Notes on the study in general: Limited genetic and exposure-history diversity came from having few donors.

Healthy and HIV-negative, the adult donors had no recent acute infections or vaccinations. The investigators split CD4+ cells into a CD45RA+ naive subset and a CD45RA-negative memory subset. This clone appeared a single time. Its specificity is unknown. Germline V lookup: CDR1 SGHTA, CDR2 FQGTGA. The CDR3 totals 16 residues. The V and J ends lost 4 bases and 1 base, in that order; junction bases with no gene match: 6. The protocol was immunoSEQ multiplex PCR, while the TCRdb copy is restricted to in-frame clones and leaves out a portion. There are millions of clones in the sample; more than 90% occur only once, and roughly 0.13% lies in the top ten.

The TCR was taken from a man younger than 35 in good health. Sequencing used naive CD4+ T cells sorted from blood. Subset indicated: CD45RA+ positively selected. This chain links TRBV7-3 with TRBJ1-1, with TRBD1 matching over 10 bases. CDR3 nucleotide sequence: TGTGCCAGCAGCTCGAGTGGGGACAGGGGGAACACTGAAGCTTTCTTT. This encodes CASSSSGDRGNTEAFF.